This T cell receptor (beta chain) was recorded in a study of cytomegalovirus exposure and HLA in healthy donors. Findings and limits, study-wide: Apparent HLA restriction characterized most CMV-associated TCR beta chains in a later analysis.

Primers included in the PCR were 60 Vbeta and 13 Jbeta primers. Here immunoSEQ multiplex PCR was the method, and the copy in TCRdb shows in-frame clones only, minus some. Seen here are approximately 140,000 clones, roughly 79% observed once, and the top ten hold approximately 1.7%. This CDR3 contains 14 residues. Trimming pared 0 bases from V and 5 bases from J, leaving 11 bases between. Germline V gene sequence: CDR1 SGDLS, CDR2 YYNGEE. Turning to this clone: What it recognizes is unknown.

Sequenced material: PBMCs. This TCR derives from a woman aged 50 to 60 in good health and CMV-seronegative. The chain uses TRBV9 and TRBJ1-1; D is perhaps TRBD1 (5 bases). The CDR3 here is CASSVVRGGTEAFF. The CDR3 DNA follows: TGTGCCAGCAGCGTAGTAAGGGGAGGTACTGAAGCTTTCTTT. Full variable domain (remainder filled in from reference TRBV9 and TRBJ1-1): DSGVTQTPKHLITATGQRVTLRCSPRSGDLSVYWYQQSLDQGLQFLIQYYNGEERAKGNILERFSAQQFPDLHSELNLSSLELGDSALYFCASSVVRGGTEAFFGQGTRLTVV.